This T cell receptor beta chain emerged from a study of blood T cells in healthy people across ages. Then a second PCR, running roughly 7 to 11 cycles, was carried out with a sample-barcoded 5' primer and a J-beta primer mix. TCRdb re-called the 5' RACE reads with MiXCR, one entry per CDR3 protein. The table includes about 800,000 distinct CDR3 sequences, just under 25% detected once. These same data were also listed under a study on T cells of mothers and their children.

This receptor was identified in a boy younger than 18 in good health. The sample consisted of blood.

CDR3 sequence: CASSSDRGLIYNEQFF. CDR3 bases: TGTGCCAGCAGTTCGGACAGGGGGCTTATATACAATGAGCAGTTCTTC. This chain joins TRBV27 and TRBJ2-1; 11 bases match TRBD1. With V trimmed by 4 bases and J by 4 bases, 6 bases remained unmatched. The length of the CDR3 is 16 residues. The germline gives CDR1 MNHEY, CDR2 SMNVEV (reference sequence).